What follows is one TCR beta chain and its context. Its target is unknown. This sample is part of a study of cytomegalovirus exposure and HLA in healthy donors. Study observations and caveats: Owing to their indistinguishability, certain V segments, notably TRBV6-2 and TRBV6-3, were excluded. When analyzed later, a missense DCLRE1C variant was found to be linked to TCR beta V- and J-gene trimming. Presence/absence results assume similar sequencing depth per donor, which may not hold. Later analysis showed most CMV-associated TCR beta chains appearing HLA-restricted.

Germline-derived CDR1 and CDR2 are LNHDA and SQIVND (reference sequence). Trimming removed 5 bases from V and 0 bases from J; junction bases left unmatched: 3. The CDR3 is 14 residues long. Use of 60 Vbeta and 13 Jbeta primers characterized the PCR. The repertoire was sequenced with immunoSEQ multiplex PCR; TCRdb's copy has only in-frame clones and lacks some. The sample yields approximately 220,000 clones, approximately 70% seen once. The sequence came from a woman aged 25 to 45 in good health and CMV-seronegative. The sample comprised PBMCs. The J gene is TRBJ2-7, the V gene TRBV19; 8 nucleotides line up with TRBD1. In nucleotides, the CDR3 is TGTGCCAGTAGTCCAGGGGGCAGCTCCTACGAGCAGTACTTC. Translating it yields CASSPGGSSYEQYF.